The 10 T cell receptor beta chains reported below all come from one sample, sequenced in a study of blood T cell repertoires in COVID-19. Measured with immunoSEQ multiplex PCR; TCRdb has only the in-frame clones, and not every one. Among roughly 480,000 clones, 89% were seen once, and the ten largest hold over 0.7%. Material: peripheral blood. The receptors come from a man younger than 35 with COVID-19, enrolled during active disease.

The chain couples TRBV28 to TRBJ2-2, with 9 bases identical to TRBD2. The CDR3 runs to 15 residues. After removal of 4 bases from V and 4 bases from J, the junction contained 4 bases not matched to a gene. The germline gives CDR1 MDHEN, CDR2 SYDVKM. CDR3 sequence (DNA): TGTGCCAGCAGTTATGGCGGGAGGGGCACCGGGGAGCTGTTTTTT. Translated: CASSYGGRGTGELFF. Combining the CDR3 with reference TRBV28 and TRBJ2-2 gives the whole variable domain DVKVTQSSRYLVKRTGEKVFLECVQDMDHENMFWYRQDPGLGLRLIYFSYDVKMKEKGDIPEGYSVSREKKERFSLILESASTNQTSMYLCASSYGGRGTGELFFGEGSRLTVL.

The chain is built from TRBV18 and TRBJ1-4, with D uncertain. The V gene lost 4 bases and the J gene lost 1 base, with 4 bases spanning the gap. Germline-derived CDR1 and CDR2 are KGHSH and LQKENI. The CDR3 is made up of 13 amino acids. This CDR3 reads CASSRGTNEKLFF. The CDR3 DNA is TGTGCCAGCTCACGAGGAACTAATGAAAAACTGTTTTTT.

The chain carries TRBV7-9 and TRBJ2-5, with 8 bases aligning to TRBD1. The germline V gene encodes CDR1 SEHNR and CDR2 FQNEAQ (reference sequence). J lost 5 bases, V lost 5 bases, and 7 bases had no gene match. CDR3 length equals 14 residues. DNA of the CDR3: TGTGCCAGCAGCCTCCGGACAGGGAGGGAGACCCAGTACTTC. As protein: CASSLRTGRETQYF.

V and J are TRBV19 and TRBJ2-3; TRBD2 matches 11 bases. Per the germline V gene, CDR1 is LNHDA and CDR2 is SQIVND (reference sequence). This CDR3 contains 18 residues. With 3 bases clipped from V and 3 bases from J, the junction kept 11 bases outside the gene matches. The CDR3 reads CASSIPVAGGPLTDTQYF. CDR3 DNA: TGTGCCAGTAGTATCCCCGTAGCGGGAGGGCCCCTAACAGATACGCAGTATTTT. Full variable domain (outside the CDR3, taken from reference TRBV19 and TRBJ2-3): DGGITQSPKYLFRKEGQNVTLSCEQNLNHDAMYWYRQDPGQGLRLIYYSQIVNDFQKGDIAEGYSVSREKKESFPLTVTSAQKNPTAFYLCASSIPVAGGPLTDTQYFGPGTRLTVL.

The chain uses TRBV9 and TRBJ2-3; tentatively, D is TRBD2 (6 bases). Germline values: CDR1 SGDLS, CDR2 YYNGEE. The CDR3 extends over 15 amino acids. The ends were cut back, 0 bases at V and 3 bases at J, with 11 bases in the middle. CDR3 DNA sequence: TGTGCCAGCAGCGTAGCTTGGGGGGAAACAGATACGCAGTATTTT. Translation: CASSVAWGETDTQYF.

The DNA for the CDR3 is TGTGCCAGCTCGCATATAGCGGGAACTAGCACAGATACGCAGTATTTT. Protein sequence: CASSHIAGTSTDTQYF. This sequence joins TRBV18 and TRBJ2-3, with 8 bases lining up with TRBD2. V dropped 6 bases and J dropped 0; count of bases not matched to a gene: 8. The CDR3 runs 16 residues. Germline CDR1 KGHSH, CDR2 LQKENI.

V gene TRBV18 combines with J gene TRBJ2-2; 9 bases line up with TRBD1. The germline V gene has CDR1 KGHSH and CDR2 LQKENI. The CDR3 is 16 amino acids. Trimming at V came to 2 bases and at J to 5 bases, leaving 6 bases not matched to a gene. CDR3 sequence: CASSPTRQGGTGELFF. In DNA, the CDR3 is TGTGCCAGCTCACCAACCCGACAGGGGGGTACCGGGGAGCTGTTTTTT.

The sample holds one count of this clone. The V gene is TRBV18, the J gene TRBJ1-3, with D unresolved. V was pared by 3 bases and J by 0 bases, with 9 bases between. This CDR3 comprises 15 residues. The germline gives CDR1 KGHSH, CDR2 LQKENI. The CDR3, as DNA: TGTGCCAGCTCACCCTCGTTAGCCTCTGGAAACACCATATATTTT. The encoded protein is CASSPSLASGNTIYF.

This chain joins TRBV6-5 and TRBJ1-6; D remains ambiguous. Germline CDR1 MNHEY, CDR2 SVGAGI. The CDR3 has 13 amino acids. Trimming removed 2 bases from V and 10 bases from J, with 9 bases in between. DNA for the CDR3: TGTGCCAGCAGTTACACGGGCGGGTCACCCCTCCACTTT. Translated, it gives CASSYTGGSPLHF.

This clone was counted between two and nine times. This CDR3 is CASSSPGRGAFF. CDR3 DNA: TGTGCCAGCAGTTCTCCGGGACGGGGGGCTTTCTTT. The chain recombines TRBV11-2 with TRBJ1-1, with D possibly being TRBD1 (5 bases). V was clipped by 6 bases and J by 11 bases, with 16 bases between them. The CDR3 runs to 12 residues. Germline V gene data show CDR1 as SGHAT and CDR2 as FQNNGV.